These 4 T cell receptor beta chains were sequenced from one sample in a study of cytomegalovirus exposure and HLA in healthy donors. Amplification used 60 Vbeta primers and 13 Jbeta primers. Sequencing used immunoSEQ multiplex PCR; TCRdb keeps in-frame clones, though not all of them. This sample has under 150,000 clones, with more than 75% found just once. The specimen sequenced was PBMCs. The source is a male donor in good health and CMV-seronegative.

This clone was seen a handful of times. The chain's CDR3 is CASSLVRGMVEAFF. Written as DNA, the CDR3 is TGTGCCAGCAGCTTAGTTAGGGGGATGGTAGAAGCTTTCTTT. V and J are TRBV7-9 and TRBJ1-1, with TRBD1 as a possible D gene (6 bases). Per the germline V gene, CDR1 is SEHNR and CDR2 is FQNEAQ (reference sequence). This CDR3 spans 14 amino acids. V shed 1 base and J shed 8 bases, with 14 bases lying between them.

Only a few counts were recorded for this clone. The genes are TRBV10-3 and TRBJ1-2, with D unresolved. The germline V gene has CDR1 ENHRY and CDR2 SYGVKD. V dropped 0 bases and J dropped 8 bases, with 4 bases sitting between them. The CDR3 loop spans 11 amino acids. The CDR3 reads CAISESRGYTF. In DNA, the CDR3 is TGTGCCATCAGTGAGTCCCGGGGCTACACCTTC.

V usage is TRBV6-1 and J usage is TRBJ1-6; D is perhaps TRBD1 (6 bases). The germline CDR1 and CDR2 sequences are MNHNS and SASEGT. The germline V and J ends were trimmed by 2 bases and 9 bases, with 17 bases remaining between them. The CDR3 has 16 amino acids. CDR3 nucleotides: TGTGCCAGCAGTGAATCCAGGGGCCCTGGGGGTTCACCCCTCCACTTT. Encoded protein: CASSESRGPGGSPLHF.

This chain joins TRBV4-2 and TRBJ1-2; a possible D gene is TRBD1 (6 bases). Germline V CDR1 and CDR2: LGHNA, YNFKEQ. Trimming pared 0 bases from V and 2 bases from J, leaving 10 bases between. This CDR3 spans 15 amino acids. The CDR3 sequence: CASSQDGTGNYGYTF. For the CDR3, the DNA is TGTGCCAGCAGCCAAGACGGTACAGGGAACTATGGCTACACCTTC.